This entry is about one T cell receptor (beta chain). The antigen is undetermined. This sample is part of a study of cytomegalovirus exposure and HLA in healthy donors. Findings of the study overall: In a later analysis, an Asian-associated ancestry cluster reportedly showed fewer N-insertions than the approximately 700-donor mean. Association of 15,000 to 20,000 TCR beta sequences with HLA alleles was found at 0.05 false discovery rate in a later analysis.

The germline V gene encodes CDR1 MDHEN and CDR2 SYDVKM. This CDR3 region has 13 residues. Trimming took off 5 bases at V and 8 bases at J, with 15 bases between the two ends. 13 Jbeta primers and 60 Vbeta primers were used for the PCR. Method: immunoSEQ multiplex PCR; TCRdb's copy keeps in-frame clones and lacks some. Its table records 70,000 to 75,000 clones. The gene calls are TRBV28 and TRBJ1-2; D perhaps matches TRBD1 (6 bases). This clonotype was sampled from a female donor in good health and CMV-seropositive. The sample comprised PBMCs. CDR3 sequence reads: CASSPTPGEGYTF. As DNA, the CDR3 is TGTGCCAGCAGTCCCACACCAGGGGAAGGCTACACCTTC.